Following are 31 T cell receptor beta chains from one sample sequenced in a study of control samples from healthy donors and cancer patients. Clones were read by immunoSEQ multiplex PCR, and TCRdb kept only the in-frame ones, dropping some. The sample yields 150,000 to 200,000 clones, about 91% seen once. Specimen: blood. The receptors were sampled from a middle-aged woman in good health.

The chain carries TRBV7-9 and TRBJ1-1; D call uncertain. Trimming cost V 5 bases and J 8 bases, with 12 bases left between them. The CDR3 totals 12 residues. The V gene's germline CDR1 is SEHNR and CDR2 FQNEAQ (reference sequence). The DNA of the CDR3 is TGTGCCAGCAGCCTACAGACACGAGAAGCTTTCTTT. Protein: CASSLQTREAFF.

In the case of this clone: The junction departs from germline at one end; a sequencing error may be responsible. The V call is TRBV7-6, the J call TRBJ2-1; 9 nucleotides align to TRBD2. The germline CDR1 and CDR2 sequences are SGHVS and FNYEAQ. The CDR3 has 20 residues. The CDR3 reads CASSLAQSSGGPSSYNEQFF. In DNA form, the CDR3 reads TGTGCCAGCAGCCTAGCGCAGAGTAGCGGGGGACCTAGCTCCTACAATGAGCAGTTCTTC.

This CDR3 is CASRGTGEGYTF. CDR3 in DNA: TGTGCCAGCAGGGGGACAGGGGAAGGCTACACCTTC. The V gene is TRBV12-3 or TRBV12-4, the J gene TRBJ1-2, with TRBD1 matching 10 bases. V was clipped by 6 bases and J by 8 bases; unmatched bases: 3. This CDR3 is 12 amino acids long.

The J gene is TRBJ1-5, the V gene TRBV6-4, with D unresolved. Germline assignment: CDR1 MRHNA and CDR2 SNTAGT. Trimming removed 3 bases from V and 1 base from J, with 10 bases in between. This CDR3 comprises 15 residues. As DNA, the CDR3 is TGTGCCAGCAGTGAGGTTAGTGGAAGCAATCAGCCCCAGCATTTT. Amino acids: CASSEVSGSNQPQHF.

CDR3 nucleotides: TGTGCCAGCTCACCTGGGACAGGGACCGAGCAGTACTTC. This encodes CASSPGTGTEQYF. The V gene is TRBV18, the J gene TRBJ2-7; 9 nucleotides agree with TRBD1. The CDR3 runs to 13 residues. J lost 6 bases, V lost 3 bases, and 3 bases had no gene match. CDR1 is KGHSH and CDR2 is LQKENI in the germline V gene.

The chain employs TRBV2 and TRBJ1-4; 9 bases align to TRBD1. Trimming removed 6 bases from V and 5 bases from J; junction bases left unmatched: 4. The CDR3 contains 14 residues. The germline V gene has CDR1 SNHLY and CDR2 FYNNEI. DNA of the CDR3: TGTGCCAGCAGCCGGGACAGGGTGAATGAAAAACTGTTTTTT. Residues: CASSRDRVNEKLFF.

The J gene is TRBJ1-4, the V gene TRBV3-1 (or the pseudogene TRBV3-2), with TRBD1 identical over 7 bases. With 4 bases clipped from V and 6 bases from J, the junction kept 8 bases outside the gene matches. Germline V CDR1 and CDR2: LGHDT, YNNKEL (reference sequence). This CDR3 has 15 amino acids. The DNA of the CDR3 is TGTGCCAGCAGCCCAGCCGGGACAGCCGATGAAAAACTGTTTTTT. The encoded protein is CASSPAGTADEKLFF.

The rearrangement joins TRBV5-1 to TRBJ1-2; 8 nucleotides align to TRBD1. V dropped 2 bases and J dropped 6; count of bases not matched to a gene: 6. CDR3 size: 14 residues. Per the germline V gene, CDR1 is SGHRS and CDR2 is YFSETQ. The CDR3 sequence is CASSFRTGSDGYTF. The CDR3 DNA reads TGCGCCAGCAGCTTTCGGACAGGGTCGGATGGCTACACCTTC. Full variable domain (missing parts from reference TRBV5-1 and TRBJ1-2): KAGVTQTPRYLIKTRGQQVTLSCSPISGHRSVSWYQQTPGQGLQFLFEYFSETQRNKGNFPGRFSGRQFSNSRSEMNVSTLELGDSALYLCASSFRTGSDGYTFGSGTRLTVV.

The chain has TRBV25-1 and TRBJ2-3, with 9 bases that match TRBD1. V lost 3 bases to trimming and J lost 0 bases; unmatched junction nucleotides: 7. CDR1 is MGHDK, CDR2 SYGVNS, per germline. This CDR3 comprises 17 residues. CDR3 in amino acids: CASSDKRGQGSTDTQYF. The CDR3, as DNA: TGTGCCAGCAGTGATAAGAGGGGACAGGGAAGCACAGATACGCAGTATTTT.

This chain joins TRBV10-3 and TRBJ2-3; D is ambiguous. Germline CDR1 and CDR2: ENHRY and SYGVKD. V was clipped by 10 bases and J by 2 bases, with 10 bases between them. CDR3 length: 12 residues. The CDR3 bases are TGTGCCAACCAGGCAGTCACAGATACGCAGTATTTT. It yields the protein CANQAVTDTQYF.

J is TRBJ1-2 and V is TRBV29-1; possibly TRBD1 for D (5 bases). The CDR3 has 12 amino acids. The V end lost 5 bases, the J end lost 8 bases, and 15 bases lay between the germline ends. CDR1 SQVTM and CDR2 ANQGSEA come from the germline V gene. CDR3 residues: CSVSSGGFGYTF. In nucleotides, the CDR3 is TGCAGCGTTTCCTCGGGGGGTTTCGGCTACACCTTC.

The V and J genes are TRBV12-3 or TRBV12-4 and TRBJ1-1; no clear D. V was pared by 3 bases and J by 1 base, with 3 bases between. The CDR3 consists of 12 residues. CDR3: CASSFTNTEAFF. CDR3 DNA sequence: TGTGCCAGCAGTTTTACGAACACTGAAGCTTTCTTT.

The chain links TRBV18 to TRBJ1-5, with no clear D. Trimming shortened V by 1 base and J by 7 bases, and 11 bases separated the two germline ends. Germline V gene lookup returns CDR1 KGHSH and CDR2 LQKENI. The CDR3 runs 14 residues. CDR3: CASSPLSGEQPQHF. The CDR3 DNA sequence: TGTGCCAGCTCACCACTCTCGGGAGAGCAGCCCCAGCATTTT.

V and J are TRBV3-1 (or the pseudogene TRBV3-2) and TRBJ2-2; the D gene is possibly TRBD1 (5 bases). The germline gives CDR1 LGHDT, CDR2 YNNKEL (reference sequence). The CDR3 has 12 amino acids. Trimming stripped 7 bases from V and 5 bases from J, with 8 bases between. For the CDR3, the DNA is TGTGCCAGCAATCAGGGAACCGGGGAGCTGTTTTTT. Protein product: CASNQGTGELFF.

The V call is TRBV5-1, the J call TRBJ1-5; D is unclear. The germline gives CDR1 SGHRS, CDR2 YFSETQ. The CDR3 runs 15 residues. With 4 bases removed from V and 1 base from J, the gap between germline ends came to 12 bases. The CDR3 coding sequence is TGCGCCAGCAGCCCCGTGGACGCGAGCAATCAGCCCCAGCATTTT. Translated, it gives CASSPVDASNQPQHF.

This CDR3 reads CASTAGTNYGYTF. Here the CDR3 DNA reads TGCGCCAGCACAGCGGGGACTAACTATGGCTACACCTTC. J is TRBJ1-2 and V is TRBV5-1; D unresolved. The ends were cut back, 6 bases at V and 0 bases at J, with 9 bases in the middle. The CDR3 runs 13 residues. CDR1 is SGHRS and CDR2 is YFSETQ in the germline V gene.

The CDR3, as DNA: TGTGCCAGCAGTGTAGCTAGCGGGGGAGATACGCAGTATTTT. This codes for CASSVASGGDTQYF. This chain links TRBV2 with TRBJ2-3; 10 bases are shared with TRBD2. The V gene end was trimmed by 4 bases and the J gene end by 5 bases; junction bases not matched to a gene: 3. This CDR3 region has 14 residues. Per germline, CDR1 SNHLY and CDR2 FYNNEI.

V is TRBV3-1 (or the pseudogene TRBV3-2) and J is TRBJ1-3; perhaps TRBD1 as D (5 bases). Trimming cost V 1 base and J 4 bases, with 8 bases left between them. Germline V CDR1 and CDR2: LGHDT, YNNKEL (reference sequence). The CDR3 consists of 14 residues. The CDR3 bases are TGTGCCAGCAGCCAAGGGACATCGGGAAACACCATATATTTT. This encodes CASSQGTSGNTIYF.

CDR3 amino acids: CASSLRRQELYTEAFF. In DNA form, the CDR3 reads TGTGCCAGCAGCTTAAGGCGGCAGGAACTCTACACTGAAGCTTTCTTT. The V call is TRBV11-1, the J call TRBJ1-1; D uncertain. V was trimmed by 2 bases and J by 3 bases, leaving 16 bases between them. The CDR3 contains 16 residues. Germline lookup yields CDR1 SGHAT and CDR2 FQDESV (reference sequence).

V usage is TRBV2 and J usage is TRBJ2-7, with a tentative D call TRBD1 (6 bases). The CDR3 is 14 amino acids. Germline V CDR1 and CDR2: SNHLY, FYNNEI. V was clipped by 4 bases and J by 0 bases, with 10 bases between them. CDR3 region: CASSGQVNSYEQYF. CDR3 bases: TGTGCCAGCAGTGGACAGGTTAACTCCTACGAGCAGTACTTC. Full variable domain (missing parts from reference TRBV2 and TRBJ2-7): EPEVTQTPSHQVTQMGQEVILRCVPISNHLYFYWYRQILGQKVEFLVSFYNNEISEKSEIFDDQFSVERPDGSNFTLKIRSTKLEDSAMYFCASSGQVNSYEQYFGPGTRLTVT.

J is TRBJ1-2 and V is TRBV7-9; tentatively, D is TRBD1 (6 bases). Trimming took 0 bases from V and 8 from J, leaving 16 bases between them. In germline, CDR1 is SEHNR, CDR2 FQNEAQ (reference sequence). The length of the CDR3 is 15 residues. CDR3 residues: CASSLAWDTGGGYTF. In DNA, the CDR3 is TGTGCCAGCAGCTTAGCGTGGGACACAGGCGGCGGCTACACCTTC.

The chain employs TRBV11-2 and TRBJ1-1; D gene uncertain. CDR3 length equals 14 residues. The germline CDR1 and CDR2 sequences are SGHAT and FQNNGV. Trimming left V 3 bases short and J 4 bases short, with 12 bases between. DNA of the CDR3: TGTGCCAGCAGCTTGACCCCTGTGGGCACTGAAGCTTTCTTT. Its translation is CASSLTPVGTEAFF.

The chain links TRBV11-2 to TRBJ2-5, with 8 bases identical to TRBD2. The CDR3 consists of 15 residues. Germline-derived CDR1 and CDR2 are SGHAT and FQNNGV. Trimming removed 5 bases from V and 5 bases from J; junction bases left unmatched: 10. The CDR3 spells CASSAPISGGETQYF. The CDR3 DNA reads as TGTGCCAGCAGCGCCCCGATAAGCGGGGGTGAGACCCAGTACTTC.

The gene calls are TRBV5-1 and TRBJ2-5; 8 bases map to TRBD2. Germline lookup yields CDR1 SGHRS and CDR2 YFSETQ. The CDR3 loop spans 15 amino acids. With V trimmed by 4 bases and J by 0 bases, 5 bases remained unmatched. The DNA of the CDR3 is TGCGCCAGCAGCACCAGCGGGGGATACCAAGAGACCCAGTACTTC. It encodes CASSTSGGYQETQYF.

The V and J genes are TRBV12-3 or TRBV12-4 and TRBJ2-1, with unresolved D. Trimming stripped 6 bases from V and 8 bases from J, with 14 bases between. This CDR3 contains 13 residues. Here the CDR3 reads CASRASKLYEQFF. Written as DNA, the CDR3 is TGTGCCAGCAGAGCCAGTAAGCTCTATGAGCAGTTCTTC.

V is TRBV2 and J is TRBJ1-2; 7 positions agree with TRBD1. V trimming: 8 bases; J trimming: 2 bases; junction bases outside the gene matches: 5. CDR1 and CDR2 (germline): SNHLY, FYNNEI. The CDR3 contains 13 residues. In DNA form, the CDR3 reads TGTGCCAGCCAGGCGGGACAGAACTATGGCTACACCTTC. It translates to CASQAGQNYGYTF.

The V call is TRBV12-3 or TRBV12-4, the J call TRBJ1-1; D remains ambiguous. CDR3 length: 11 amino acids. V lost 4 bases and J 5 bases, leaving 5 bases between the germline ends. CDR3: CASSSDTEAFF. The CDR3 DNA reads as TGTGCCAGCAGTTCGGATACTGAAGCTTTCTTT.

The CDR3 sequence is CASSDPNEQYF. The CDR3 DNA reads TGTGCCAGCAGTGACCCAAACGAGCAGTACTTC. V and J are TRBV25-1 and TRBJ2-7; D not resolved. Germline V lookup: CDR1 MGHDK, CDR2 SYGVNS. The CDR3 contains 11 residues. Trimming left V 3 bases short and J 5 bases short, with 5 bases between.

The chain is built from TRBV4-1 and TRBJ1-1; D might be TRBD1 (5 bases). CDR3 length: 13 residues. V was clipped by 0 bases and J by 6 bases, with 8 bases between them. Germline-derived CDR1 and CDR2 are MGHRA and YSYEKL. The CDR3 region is CASSQDRESEAFF. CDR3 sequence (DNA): TGCGCCAGCAGCCAAGACAGGGAATCTGAAGCTTTCTTT.

The CDR3 is CASSAEGITGELFF. The CDR3 DNA sequence: TGTGCCAGCAGTGCTGAAGGGATAACCGGGGAGCTGTTTTTT. The chain employs TRBV2 and TRBJ2-2, with no clear D. The CDR3 is 14 residues long. Germline lookup yields CDR1 SNHLY and CDR2 FYNNEI. Trimming took off 4 bases at V and 5 bases at J, with 11 bases between the two ends.

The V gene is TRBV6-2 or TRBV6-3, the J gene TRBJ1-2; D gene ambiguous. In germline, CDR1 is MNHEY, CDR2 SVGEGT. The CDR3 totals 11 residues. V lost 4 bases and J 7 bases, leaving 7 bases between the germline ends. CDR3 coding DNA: TGTGCCAGCAGTTGGGAGCTTGGCTACACCTTC. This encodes CASSWELGYTF.